This TCR beta chain is from a study of cytomegalovirus exposure and HLA in healthy donors. The PCR was carried out with 60 Vbeta primers and 13 Jbeta primers. This table comes from immunoSEQ multiplex PCR, and its TCRdb copy is limited to in-frame clones, with some not included. The data hold some 90,000 clones, with about 81% observed a single time. Sequencing was done on a sample of PBMCs. The TCR sequence derives from a middle-aged man in good health and CMV-seronegative.

CDR3 in amino acids: CAIKGADYEQYF. For the CDR3, the DNA is TGTGCCATCAAGGGGGCAGACTACGAGCAGTACTTC. This rearrangement joins TRBV27 to TRBJ2-7; 7 positions match TRBD1. CDR1 is MNHEY and CDR2 is SMNVEV in the germline V gene (reference sequence). Germline trimming cut 10 bases from V and 3 bases from J; bases unmatched to any gene: 6. The CDR3 is 12 amino acids.